This passage covers 14 T cell receptor beta chains from one sample sequenced in a study of shared clonotypes between healthy human individuals. Repertoires were generated with immunoSEQ multiplex PCR, while TCRdb's copy carries only in-frame clones and drops some. The sample records some 2,000,000 clones, about 95% being singletons. Naive CD8 cells lacked CD45RO, underwent positive selection for CCR7 and left out terminally differentiated effector memory CD45RA+ cells. The sequencing input was naive CD8+ T cells sorted from blood. These receptors were collected from a man younger than 30 in good health.

V usage is TRBV15 and J usage is TRBJ2-1; no clear D gene. In germline, CDR1 is LNHNV, CDR2 YYDKDF (reference sequence). Trimming shortened V by 3 bases and J by 7 bases, and 13 bases separated the two germline ends. This CDR3 contains 14 residues. CDR3 loop: CATSSGRATNEQFF. CDR3 coding DNA: TGTGCCACCAGCAGTGGTCGGGCGACGAATGAGCAGTTCTTC.

This clone has just one count. The CDR3 bases are TGCGCCAGCAGCCAAGAAACCGGGCAGAGTCGTGGCTACACCTTC. It specifies CASSQETGQSRGYTF. The genes are TRBV4-3 and TRBJ1-2; D not certain. The length of the CDR3 is 15 residues. Germline V CDR1 and CDR2: LGHNA, YSLEER. Trimming pared 0 bases from V and 7 bases from J, leaving 15 bases between.

This clone was counted a single time. This chain connects TRBV6-1 to TRBJ2-7; D is ambiguous. Germline lookup yields CDR1 MNHNS and CDR2 SASEGT. The CDR3 totals 13 residues. V dropped 1 base and J dropped 5 bases, with 9 bases sitting between them. As DNA, the CDR3 is TGTGCCAGCAGTGAAGAGGGATACAACGAGCAGTACTTC. This encodes CASSEEGYNEQYF.

CDR3 coding DNA: TGCGCCAGCAGTCCGGCCGCCGGGTACTATGGCTACACCTTC. Translating it yields CASSPAAGYYGYTF. The V call is TRBV5-1, the J call TRBJ1-2; no clear D. This CDR3 is built from 14 residues. V dropped 5 bases and J dropped 3 bases, with 14 bases sitting between them. CDR1 SGHRS and CDR2 YFSETQ come from the germline V gene.

This clone showed up just once. The chain combines TRBV6-5 with TRBJ1-1; D is possibly TRBD1 (5 bases). Germline V CDR1 and CDR2: MNHEY, SVGAGI. The CDR3 is made up of 16 amino acids. Deletions cut 2 bases from V and 1 base from J, with 14 bases between. CDR3 in amino acids: CASSYNSPGPNTEAFF. CDR3 coding DNA: TGTGCCAGCAGTTACAATTCCCCGGGACCGAACACTGAAGCTTTCTTT.

This sequence joins TRBV7-9 and TRBJ2-2, with a possible D match to TRBD2 (6 bases). Germline loops: CDR1 SEHNR, CDR2 FQNEAQ (reference sequence). The CDR3 consists of 14 residues. With 5 bases removed from V and 6 bases from J, the gap between germline ends came to 13 bases. CDR3 bases: TGTGCCAGCAGCCCGGGGGTTACCGCCGGGGAGCTGTTTTTT. Protein: CASSPGVTAGELFF.

The chain uses TRBV27 and TRBJ2-2; D call uncertain. V lost 2 bases to trimming and J lost 4 bases, with 14 bases between them. The CDR3 loop spans 16 amino acids. Germline V gene data show CDR1 as MNHEY and CDR2 as SMNVEV (reference sequence). Here the CDR3 DNA reads TGTGCCAGCAGTTTAACCTGGACGGACCTCACCGGGGAGCTGTTTTTT. Its translation: CASSLTWTDLTGELFF.

CDR3 sequence (DNA): TGTGCCAGGTCCGGGGATGGCAATCAGCCCCAGCATTTT. This codes for CARSGDGNQPQHF. V gene TRBV2 combines with J gene TRBJ1-5; D not resolved. In germline, CDR1 is SNHLY, CDR2 FYNNEI. The V end lost 9 bases, the J end lost 2 bases, and 11 bases lay between the germline ends. The CDR3 covers 13 residues. Using reference TRBV2 and TRBJ1-5 for the parts outside the CDR3, the full variable domain is EPEVTQTPSHQVTQMGQEVILRCVPISNHLYFYWYRQILGQKVEFLVSFYNNEISEKSEIFDDQFSVERPDGSNFTLKIRSTKLEDSAMYFCARSGDGNQPQHFGDGTRLSIL.

J is TRBJ2-2 and V is TRBV5-1, with no clear D. V lost 0 bases and J 1 base, leaving 19 bases between the germline ends. Germline V gene lookup returns CDR1 SGHRS and CDR2 YFSETQ. There are 19 residues in the CDR3. The CDR3: CASSLDPDTQSLNTGELFF. CDR3 DNA sequence: TGCGCCAGCAGCTTGGATCCAGATACTCAATCCCTGAACACCGGGGAGCTGTTTTTT.

The chain combines TRBV10-3 with TRBJ1-2; D is unresolved. Germline assignment: CDR1 ENHRY and CDR2 SYGVKD. The CDR3 runs 15 residues. V lost 0 bases, J lost 4 bases, and 12 bases lay in between. The CDR3 region is CAISESPSGLYGYTF. The DNA for the CDR3 is TGTGCCATCAGTGAGTCGCCGAGCGGGCTCTATGGCTACACCTTC.

For this clone: At the DNA level, this CDR3 is encoded by other sequences in the same sample as well. V gene TRBV6-5 combines with J gene TRBJ1-1; TRBD1 aligns across 7 bases. The CDR3 sequence is 13 residues long. Germline CDR1 is MNHEY and CDR2 is SVGAGI. Trimming took 0 bases from V and 6 from J; bases not matched to a gene: 1. The CDR3 region is CASSYSQGAEAFF. In DNA, the CDR3 is TGTGCCAGCAGTTACTCCCAGGGGGCTGAAGCTTTCTTT.

The V and J genes are TRBV19 and TRBJ2-7; D gene ambiguous. V lost 7 bases to trimming and J lost 1 base, with 17 bases between them. This CDR3 spans 15 amino acids. CDR1 is LNHDA and CDR2 is SQIVND in the germline V gene (reference sequence). The chain's CDR3 is CASMSTDSVSYEQYF. DNA of the CDR3: TGTGCCAGTATGAGTACGGATTCAGTATCCTACGAGCAGTACTTC.

This sequence joins TRBV5-1 and TRBJ2-5, with 11 bases identical to TRBD2. This CDR3 spans 17 amino acids. From germline, CDR1 is SGHRS and CDR2 YFSETQ. After removal of 1 base from V and 2 bases from J, the junction contained 7 bases not matched to a gene. The CDR3 DNA follows: TGCGCCAGCAGCTTGAATCTAGCGGGAGGCAAACAAGAGACCCAGTACTTC. Translation gives CASSLNLAGGKQETQYF. The whole variable domain, filled in from reference TRBV5-1 and TRBJ2-5, reads KAGVTQTPRYLIKTRGQQVTLSCSPISGHRSVSWYQQTPGQGLQFLFEYFSETQRNKGNFPGRFSGRQFSNSRSEMNVSTLELGDSALYLCASSLNLAGGKQETQYFGPGTRLLVL.

In DNA form, the CDR3 reads TGCGCCAGCAGACCAGCGGGAGGTTCCTACGAGCAGTACTTC. Its protein product is CASRPAGGSYEQYF. The genes are TRBV5-1 and TRBJ2-7, with TRBD2 identical over 9 bases. Germline V gene data show CDR1 as SGHRS and CDR2 as YFSETQ. V was pared by 5 bases and J by 1 base, with 4 bases of the junction left unmatched. CDR3 length equals 14 residues.